The sequence of this TCR beta chain was determined in a study of blood T cell repertoires in COVID-19. Clones were sequenced by immunoSEQ multiplex PCR, and TCRdb holds only the in-frame ones, with some missing. This table has fewer than 350,000 clones, around 86% appearing once. Germline CDR1 reads LNHDA; CDR2 reads SQIVND (reference sequence). V was clipped by 4 bases and J by 3 bases; unmatched bases: 4. CDR3 length equals 16 residues. The study drew participants aged about 18 to 95 years from under 30 US areas. The rearrangement links TRBV19 to TRBJ2-2; 11 nucleotides agree with TRBD1. This receptor was identified in a man aged 55 to 70 who had recovered from COVID-19. Sequencing used PBMCs or T cells enriched from blood (not recorded which). This CDR3 is CASSTGQGAYTGELFF. The CDR3 DNA reads TGTGCCAGTAGTACAGGACAGGGGGCTTACACCGGGGAGCTGTTTTTT. The full variable domain, in which reference TRBV19 and TRBJ2-2 provide the parts outside the CDR3, is DGGITQSPKYLFRKEGQNVTLSCEQNLNHDAMYWYRQDPGQGLRLIYYSQIVNDFQKGDIAEGYSVSREKKESFPLTVTSAQKNPTAFYLCASSTGQGAYTGELFFGEGSRLTVL.